The rows below give T cell receptor beta chains drawn from one sample of a study of T cell responses to AZD1222 COVID-19 vaccine. Sequenced by immunoSEQ multiplex PCR; TCRdb stores in-frame clones only, minus some. The table lists about 55,000 clones, more than 75% of them singletons. The input for sequencing was peripheral blood, taken 28 days after the second AZD1222 dose. Receptors originate from an adult who received the AZD1222 COVID-19 vaccine. CDR3s include the opening cysteine and the closing phenylalanine or tryptophan.

TRBV18	TRBJ1-4	CASSPGTSGEKLFF
TRBV5-1	TRBJ1-1	CASSLAAGANEAFF
TRBV29-1	TRBJ2-1	CSVSGTSSYNEQFF
TRBV28	TRBJ1-5	CASSRRGQGGQPQHF
TRBV28	TRBJ1-2	CASKGGGPSNYGYTF
TRBV19	TRBJ1-5	CASRPNSGTGGNQPQHF
TRBV19	TRBJ1-5	CASSMTGGNQPQHF
TRBV19	TRBJ1-5	CASSRGGFDQPQHF
TRBV19	TRBJ2-2	CASKEGPNTGELFF
TRBV7-2	TRBJ2-1	CASSNQRGLSYNEQFF
TRBV5-1	TRBJ1-4	CASSLGTTEKLFF
TRBV28	TRBJ1-1	CASKQAGVGAEAFF
TRBV7-8	TRBJ2-3	CASSSPGGVLNTQYF
TRBV6-5	TRBJ1-5	CASSWLGNQPQHF
TRBV6-5	TRBJ1-4	CASARVANEKLFF
TRBV5-4	TRBJ2-3	CATLLSGTDKDTQYF
TRBV18	TRBJ1-5	CASSPGADQPQHF
TRBV6-2/TRBV6-3	TRBJ2-2	CASSYRVRELFF
TRBV5-6	TRBJ1-1	CASSSVPNRGMNTEAFF
TRBV6-2/TRBV6-3	TRBJ1-5	CASSYRPNQPQHF
TRBV5-8	TRBJ1-5	CASSHGRVANQPQHF
TRBV7-2	TRBJ2-5	CASSLAGAGTQYF
TRBV5-4	TRBJ2-1	CASSLGPDNEQFF
TRBV2	TRBJ1-3	CASSEEGNTIYF
TRBV6-5	TRBJ2-1	CATASAGSLNEQFF
TRBV4-2	TRBJ2-5	CASSQEHFPQETQYF
TRBV5-6	TRBJ2-3	CASSFRALSADTQYF
TRBV18	TRBJ1-5	CASSPGTLNQPQHF
TRBV5-8	TRBJ1-5	CASSLQGNQPQHF
TRBV11-2	TRBJ1-2	CASSSYNYGYTF
TRBV2	TRBJ1-1	CASSGQGWNTEAFF
TRBV6-6	TRBJ2-7	CASTPTPPGGDEQYF
TRBV28	TRBJ1-2	CASSLQTNYGYTF
TRBV6-5	TRBJ2-2	CASSYWTELNTGELFF
TRBV9	TRBJ2-7	CASSVGLAGAYEQYF
TRBV30	TRBJ2-1	CAWTSGSSYNEQFF
TRBV6-5	TRBJ2-7	CASSYSFVGGEQYF
TRBV3-1/TRBV3-2	TRBJ1-2	CASSQDLGVGYGYTF
TRBV19	TRBJ2-3	CASSTSGGISTDTQYF
TRBV5-1	TRBJ2-1	CASSLETSGNEQFF
TRBV2	TRBJ1-5	CASSDGGSTQPQHF